What follows is one T cell receptor beta chain and its context. Its antigen is still unknown. Patients with chemo-refractory metastatic non-small-cell lung cancer received focal radiation plus CTLA-4 blockade with ipilimumab. Assay used: immunoSEQ multiplex PCR; TCRdb lists only in-frame clones, some missing. This sample has about 38,000 clones; over 65% occur once, and the top ten carry about 8.1%. The source of the sample is a study of radiotherapy plus CTLA-4 blockade in lung cancer. Overall study findings and caveats: TCR clones of tumor origin grew in blood after radiotherapy plus ipilimumab.

Trimming removed 8 bases from V and 0 bases from J, with 7 bases in between. Per germline, CDR1 SNHLY and CDR2 FYNNEI. The CDR3 loop spans 12 amino acids. Specimen: peripheral blood, collected from a patient treated with radiotherapy plus ipilimumab. This TCR was sampled from a human donor with non-small cell lung cancer who had stable disease on radiotherapy plus ipilimumab. The chain uses TRBV2 and TRBJ1-2, with unresolved D. DNA for the CDR3: TGTGCCAGCTCCGAAACTAACTATGGCTACACCTTC. It encodes CASSETNYGYTF.